A single sample is the source of the 25 T cell receptor beta chains below, sequenced in a study of technical replicates of blood from a few donors. The data were produced by immunoSEQ multiplex PCR, yet TCRdb's version contains in-frame clones alone and is incomplete. The sample contains tens of thousands of clones, 80% to 95% of which appear only once. Sequences were obtained from T cells isolated from PBMCs. The receptors come from a human donor in good health.

This chain uses TRBV6-1 with TRBJ1-1; D is possibly TRBD1 (6 bases). The CDR3 contains 15 residues. Germline V gene data show CDR1 as MNHNS and CDR2 as SASEGT. Trimming removed 1 base from V and 1 base from J, with 10 bases in between. The CDR3 loop is CASSEGGGGNTEAFF. CDR3 DNA sequence: TGTGCCAGCAGTGAAGGGGGAGGGGGGAACACTGAAGCTTTCTTT.

V is TRBV30 and J is TRBJ2-1; D remains unclear. Germline V lookup: CDR1 GTSNPN, CDR2 SVGIG (reference sequence). CDR3 length equals 14 residues. V gave up 5 bases and J gave up 6 bases, with 17 bases separating them. In DNA, the CDR3 is TGTGCCTGGTATCCCCTAGAATACGGCAATGAGCAGTTCTTC. This encodes CAWYPLEYGNEQFF.

V usage is TRBV6-6 and J usage is TRBJ2-1, with unresolved D. Germline lookup yields CDR1 MNHNY and CDR2 SVGAGI (reference sequence). This CDR3 is built from 11 residues. Trimming took 3 bases from V and 7 from J, leaving 4 bases between them. CDR3 DNA: TGTGCCAGCAGTTATAATAATGAGCAGTTCTTC. Its protein product is CASSYNNEQFF.

The chain has TRBV27 and TRBJ2-3; TRBD2 aligns across 10 bases. This CDR3 is 17 amino acids long. The J segment lost 4 bases and the V segment lost 6 bases, leaving 13 bases of the junction unmatched. The germline V gene encodes CDR1 MNHEY and CDR2 SMNVEV (reference sequence). CDR3 DNA sequence: TGTGCCAGCAGGGGCAAGGTGGCTAGCGGGAGTGCAGATACGCAGTATTTT. Translating gives CASRGKVASGSADTQYF.

The chain uses TRBV6-5 and TRBJ2-3; D gene uncertain. V was cut by 2 bases and J by 4 bases, with 7 bases left in between. From germline, CDR1 is MNHEY and CDR2 SVGAGI. The CDR3 is 13 amino acids. The CDR3 sequence is CASSYGAADTQYF. The CDR3 DNA reads TGTGCCAGCAGTTACGGCGCGGCAGATACGCAGTATTTT.

This clone was found once. This sequence joins TRBV9 and TRBJ2-3, with D possibly being TRBD1 (5 bases). Trimming cost V 0 bases and J 2 bases, with 10 bases left between them. The CDR3 runs to 15 residues. The germline V gene has CDR1 SGDLS and CDR2 YYNGEE. Written as DNA, the CDR3 is TGTGCCAGCAGCGTAGAGGGGCTAACCACAGATACGCAGTATTTT. This sequence encodes CASSVEGLTTDTQYF.

This clone was seen only once. The V and J genes are TRBV15 and TRBJ1-1, with TRBD1 as a possible D gene (6 bases). The CDR3 is made up of 13 amino acids. Germline V gene sequence: CDR1 LNHNV, CDR2 YYDKDF (reference sequence). V was trimmed by 8 bases and J by 4 bases, leaving 14 bases between them. The CDR3 bases are TGTGCCACCGCACAGGGAGGGGGCACTGAAGCTTTCTTT. Translated: CATAQGGGTEAFF.

The gene calls are TRBV9 and TRBJ2-3, with D perhaps TRBD1 (5 bases). The germline V gene encodes CDR1 SGDLS and CDR2 YYNGEE. There are 18 residues in the CDR3. V lost 0 bases and J lost 0, with 17 bases in between. CDR3 loop: CASSVGVGEKSSTDTQYF. The CDR3 DNA reads TGTGCCAGCAGCGTAGGGGTAGGGGAAAAGTCTAGCACAGATACGCAGTATTTT.

This chain joins TRBV7-2 and TRBJ1-1, with D perhaps matching TRBD1 (6 bases). The CDR3 has 14 residues. The V gene lost 8 bases and the J gene lost 4 bases, with 17 bases spanning the gap. The germline CDR1 and CDR2 sequences are SGHTA and FQGNSA. The CDR3 nucleotides are TGTGCCAGCCGAACAGGGCTCGGTGGCACTGAAGCTTTCTTT. It is translated as CASRTGLGGTEAFF.

This chain joins TRBV7-3 and TRBJ1-1; a possible D gene is TRBD1 (5 bases). Trimming cost V 4 bases and J 7 bases, with 7 bases left between them. The germline V gene has CDR1 SGHTA and CDR2 FQGTGA. This CDR3 is built from 11 residues. In DNA form, the CDR3 reads TGTGCCAGCAGCTCGGGACTTGAAGCTTTCTTT. This encodes CASSSGLEAFF.

The V gene is TRBV11-2, the J gene TRBJ1-1; 9 bases align to TRBD1. V shed 2 bases, J shed 2 bases, and the junction held 6 bases outside the gene matches. The length of the CDR3 is 16 residues. Looked up from germline, CDR1 is SGHAT and CDR2 is FQNNGV. DNA of the CDR3: TGTGCCAGCAGCTTACTTAAGGGACAGGGAAACACTGAAGCTTTCTTT. It is translated as CASSLLKGQGNTEAFF.

About this clone: A clone one base away is much larger, so this may be a read error. The chain has TRBV6-6 and TRBJ1-5, with D maybe TRBD1 (6 bases). Germline CDR1 reads MNHNY; CDR2 reads SVGAGI (reference sequence). The CDR3 has 16 residues. The CDR3 reads CANSSLAGATNQPQHF. CDR3 nucleotide sequence: TGTGCCAACAGTTCCCTGGCAGGGGCGACCAATCAGCCCCAGCATTTT.

V usage is TRBV7-8 and J usage is TRBJ1-1, with 7 bases aligning to TRBD1. Trimming took 6 bases from V and 4 from J; bases not matched to a gene: 11. CDR1 SGHVS and CDR2 FQNEAQ come from the germline V gene. This CDR3 region has 15 residues. The CDR3 DNA reads TGTGCCAGCAGTCCTGGACAGGCGGGTGGCACTGAAGCTTTCTTT. This gives the protein CASSPGQAGGTEAFF.

This rearrangement joins TRBV5-4 to TRBJ2-4; D perhaps matches TRBD2 (6 bases). The CDR3 extends over 15 amino acids. Germline V gene lookup returns CDR1 SGHNT and CDR2 YYREEE (reference sequence). Trimming removed 4 bases from V and 0 bases from J, with 11 bases in between. The CDR3 DNA follows: TGTGCCAGCAGCCTAGCGAAACTAGCCAAAAACATTCAGTACTTC. As protein: CASSLAKLAKNIQYF. The full variable domain, with the rest looked up from reference TRBV5-4 and TRBJ2-4, is ETGVTQSPTHLIKTRGQQVTLRCSSQSGHNTVSWYQQALGQGPQFIFQYYREEENGRGNFPPRFSGLQFPNYSSELNVNALELDDSALYLCASSLAKLAKNIQYFGAGTRLSVL.

This chain connects TRBV7-6 to TRBJ2-1; TRBD1 might be the D (5 bases). V dropped 5 bases and J dropped 5 bases, with 16 bases sitting between them. Germline values: CDR1 SGHVS, CDR2 FNYEAQ. This CDR3 comprises 15 residues. The CDR3 nucleotides are TGTGCCAGCAGCCCATTCGAACAGGCCAACAATGAGCAGTTCTTC. It codes for CASSPFEQANNEQFF.

This clone was counted only a few times. The chain uses TRBV5-1 and TRBJ2-7; the D gene is possibly TRBD1 (6 bases). Trimming took 0 bases from V and 2 from J, leaving 9 bases between them. In germline, CDR1 is SGHRS, CDR2 YFSETQ. The CDR3 has 14 residues. For the CDR3, the DNA is TGCGCCAGCAGCTTGGCCGGACAGACCTACGAGCAGTACTTC. Encoded protein: CASSLAGQTYEQYF.

CDR3 in DNA: TGCAGCGTTGAAGATCGCCTCGTAGAGTACTTC. Amino acids: CSVEDRLVEYF. This chain joins TRBV29-1 and TRBJ2-4; D unresolved. Trimming removed 0 bases from V and 14 bases from J, with 11 bases in between. CDR1 and CDR2 (germline): SQVTM, ANQGSEA. The CDR3 has 11 residues.

The chain has TRBV4-1 and TRBJ2-3; tentatively, D is TRBD2 (5 bases). The CDR3 is made up of 14 amino acids. V lost 1 base, J lost 1 base, and 6 bases lay in between. From germline, CDR1 is MGHRA and CDR2 YSYEKL. CDR3 nucleotide sequence: TGCGCCAGCAGCCAAGTGGAGGGCACAGATACGCAGTATTTT. Protein product: CASSQVEGTDTQYF.

The chain is built from TRBV29-1 and TRBJ2-2; maybe TRBD2 (5 bases). This CDR3 is 14 amino acids long. Looked up from germline, CDR1 is SQVTM and CDR2 is ANQGSEA. V lost 1 base to trimming and J lost 4 bases, with 10 bases between them. The CDR3 region has the DNA TGCAGCGTTGAAGGGACCGGGATCACCGGGGAGCTGTTTTTT. This translates into CSVEGTGITGELFF.

The chain employs TRBV19 and TRBJ1-1, with 8 bases matching TRBD1. The V gene end was trimmed by 0 bases and the J gene end by 4 bases; junction bases not matched to a gene: 7. CDR1 and CDR2 (germline): LNHDA, SQIVND (reference sequence). The CDR3 loop spans 16 amino acids. CDR3 amino acids: CASSIDWTGRSTEAFF. DNA for the CDR3: TGTGCCAGTAGTATAGATTGGACAGGGAGGAGCACTGAAGCTTTCTTT.

J is TRBJ2-7 and V is TRBV29-1; 10 bases agree with TRBD1. CDR3 length equals 13 residues. Germline CDR1 reads SQVTM; CDR2 reads ANQGSEA. Trimming took 6 bases from V and 2 from J; bases not matched to a gene: 4. DNA for the CDR3: TGCAGCGTCTCCGGGACAGGGGCCTACGAGCAGTACTTC. Residues: CSVSGTGAYEQYF.

The V call is TRBV19, the J call TRBJ2-6; D is ambiguous. Germline values: CDR1 LNHDA, CDR2 SQIVND (reference sequence). The CDR3 extends over 14 amino acids. V was shortened by 8 bases and J by 4 bases, with 12 bases between the two germline ends. The CDR3 DNA reads TGTGCCAGTCAGATGGTATTCGGGGCCAACGTCCTGACTTTC. Its protein is CASQMVFGANVLTF.

V gene TRBV19 combines with J gene TRBJ1-5, with D hard to call. With 1 base removed from V and 0 bases from J, the gap between germline ends came to 7 bases. This CDR3 is 15 amino acids long. From germline, CDR1 is LNHDA and CDR2 SQIVND (reference sequence). The DNA for the CDR3 is TGTGCCAGTAGTATAGGGGGAGCTAGCAATCAGCCCCAGCATTTT. Protein: CASSIGGASNQPQHF.

This clone has just a few counts. CDR3 protein: CASSIAGGFYEQYF. CDR3 in DNA: TGTGCCAGTAGTATAGCGGGAGGTTTTTACGAGCAGTACTTC. The chain is built from TRBV19 and TRBJ2-7; 7 nucleotides match TRBD2. There are 14 residues in the CDR3. The V segment lost 1 base and the J segment 4 bases; nucleotides outside the gene matches: 4. CDR1 is LNHDA, CDR2 SQIVND, per germline (reference sequence).

V and J are TRBV5-4 and TRBJ2-2; 14 nucleotides match TRBD2. CDR3 length equals 17 residues. With 3 bases clipped from V and 3 bases from J, the junction kept 4 bases outside the gene matches. Germline CDR1 and CDR2: SGHNT and YYREEE (reference sequence). CDR3 in DNA: TGTGCCAGCAGCTCGGGGACTAGCGGGAGTGACACCGGGGAGCTGTTTTTT. Translation gives CASSSGTSGSDTGELFF.